A single T cell receptor beta chain is shown here with its context. What antigen it recognizes has not been identified. Within one base of it there is no much larger clone, and no base qualities were kept. Trimming takes 7 bases from V and 0 bases from J, and the germline ends sit 11 bases apart. CDR1 SGDLS and CDR2 YYNGEE are derived from the germline V gene. The CDR3 covers 14 residues, taking in both the cysteine and the phenylalanine. Here the CDR3 DNA is all that survives: 42 bases in frame from base 1. The TCR beta CDR3 regions were amplified from the RNA transcripts. A first-round RT-PCR of the TCR CDR3 used the HTBI primer set with the Qiagen OneStep RT-PCR kit. Libraries were constructed in a second round of multiplex PCR, after which size selection and purification were performed. Libraries were sequenced paired-end with 100 bp reads on an Illumina HiSeq2000. Per the source publication's procedure: SOAPnuke was used to process the raw data, throwing out any read that contained adapters or uncalled bases, had a mean Phred below 15, or lacked an exact constant-primer or identifier match. COPE v1.2.5 was used to merge high-quality paired reads, and clonotypes were defined as unique nucleotide sequences. MiTCR v1.1 was used to align clonotypes to the IMGT TRBV, TRBD and TRBJ reference segments. The analysis included only V-J combinations with a frequency above 0.0001, which together covered more than 99% of the repertoires. A TCS score was defined as the ratio between F50 (clonal expansion) and ExV (chaos), using BLOSUM62-based TCRdist between CDR3 peptides within each V-J. Welch's t-statistics and random forest reduced some 510 V-J features to 10 to 15, which were used in a naive Bayes classifier (R e1071). TCRdb reprocessing: public reads trimmed at Q25 with fastp, clones called with MiXCR, in-frame beta chains kept. Rows are combined by CDR3 protein, so each entry shows the most common genes and DNA. The V and J calls were determined by TCRdb, not by the authors. The sample table records around 380,000 distinct CDR3 sequences; about 14% of these occur just once. Clones ranked in the top ten supply less than 25% of the sample.

Hyperthyroidism patients were aged 18 to 65 years and newly diagnosed, with disease duration of less than 2 months. Any patient with an uncontrolled infection, another autoimmune disease, pregnancy or lactation was excluded. Diagnoses were established on the basis of clinical symptoms, serum thyroxine and TRAb, thyroid ultrasound, and orbital computed tomography. For progressor patients, blood was drawn at the first diagnosis of hyperthyroidism, before any ophthalmopathy symptoms had appeared. Ficoll-Paque density gradient centrifugation was used to isolate PBMCs from about 9.4 ml of fresh peripheral blood. Patients classed as progressors first received a Graves' hyperthyroidism diagnosis and then went on to develop ophthalmopathy during follow-up. Trizol reagent was used to extract total RNA, and RNA quality was then checked on an Agilent 2100 Bioanalyzer. The data stem from a study of T cells in Graves' hyperthyroidism and ophthalmopathy (dated by TCRdb to about 2019). Study-wide context: Peripheral blood samples were taken at the time of initial diagnosis, prior to any treatment. The paper describes TCR Vbeta CDR3 sequencing of around 140 peripheral blood samples, made up of around 41 ophthalmopathy patients, 70 to 75 hyperthyroidism patients and 17 progressor patients. Prospective prediction of ophthalmopathy was tested in an independent validation cohort of fewer than 20 hyperthyroidism patients and approximately 17 patients who later progressed to ophthalmopathy. The 100 discovery patients were randomly split 7:3 into training and test sets. In about six Graves' hyperthyroidism patients, the study also compared T-cell repertoires from thyroid tissue with T-cell repertoires from blood. A discovery cohort of approximately 97 patients, about 43 with Graves' ophthalmopathy and about 60 with stable Graves' hyperthyroidism, was used to find distinguishing TCR V-J signatures. Once sampling was done, hyperthyroidism patients were given methimazole at a starting dose of 30 mg daily, whereas ophthalmopathy patients were given high-dose intravenous methylprednisolone. The research as a whole found: Most expanded thyroid clonotypes (frequency above 0.001) were also detected in blood, suggesting blood repertoires may reflect thyroid immune responses. Sample size was not statistically predetermined, and investigators were not blinded to group allocation. During validation, the model predicted progression to ophthalmopathy a median of approximately 6 months ahead of onset, with more than 60% sensitivity and about 75% specificity. A 13 V-J signature model separated ophthalmopathy from stable hyperthyroidism, with 87.88% sensitivity and roughly 81% specificity in cross-validation and 80%/75% in testing.

The TCR was taken from a man aged 30 to 39 with Graves' hyperthyroidism that later progressed to Graves' ophthalmopathy. The sequence is built from TRBV9 and TRBJ2-1, and perhaps TRBD2 as D gene, on 7 matching bases. Source material: blood. CDR3 loop: CASGGASSYNEQFF. The base sequence is TGTGCCAGCGGGGGGGCTAGCTCCTACAATGAGCAGTTCTTC.